This section outlines one T cell receptor beta chain sequence together with its context. This entry is derived from a study of cytomegalovirus exposure and HLA in healthy donors. In the PCR, 60 Vbeta and 13 Jbeta primers were used. Clones were read by immunoSEQ multiplex PCR, and TCRdb kept only the in-frame ones, dropping some. Among some 180,000 clones listed, over 65% were seen once. What was sequenced was PBMCs. The origin of this receptor is a woman in her twenties or thirties in good health and CMV-seronegative.

The DNA for the CDR3 is TGTGCCAGCAGCTCGTCCGGGACAGGGGTTGAAAAACTGTTTTTT. Its protein is CASSSSGTGVEKLFF. The chain links TRBV9 to TRBJ1-4; TRBD1 matches 10 bases. The CDR3 extends over 15 amino acids. Germline assignment: CDR1 SGDLS and CDR2 YYNGEE. The trim removed 4 bases at V and 7 bases at J, leaving 7 bases unmatched.